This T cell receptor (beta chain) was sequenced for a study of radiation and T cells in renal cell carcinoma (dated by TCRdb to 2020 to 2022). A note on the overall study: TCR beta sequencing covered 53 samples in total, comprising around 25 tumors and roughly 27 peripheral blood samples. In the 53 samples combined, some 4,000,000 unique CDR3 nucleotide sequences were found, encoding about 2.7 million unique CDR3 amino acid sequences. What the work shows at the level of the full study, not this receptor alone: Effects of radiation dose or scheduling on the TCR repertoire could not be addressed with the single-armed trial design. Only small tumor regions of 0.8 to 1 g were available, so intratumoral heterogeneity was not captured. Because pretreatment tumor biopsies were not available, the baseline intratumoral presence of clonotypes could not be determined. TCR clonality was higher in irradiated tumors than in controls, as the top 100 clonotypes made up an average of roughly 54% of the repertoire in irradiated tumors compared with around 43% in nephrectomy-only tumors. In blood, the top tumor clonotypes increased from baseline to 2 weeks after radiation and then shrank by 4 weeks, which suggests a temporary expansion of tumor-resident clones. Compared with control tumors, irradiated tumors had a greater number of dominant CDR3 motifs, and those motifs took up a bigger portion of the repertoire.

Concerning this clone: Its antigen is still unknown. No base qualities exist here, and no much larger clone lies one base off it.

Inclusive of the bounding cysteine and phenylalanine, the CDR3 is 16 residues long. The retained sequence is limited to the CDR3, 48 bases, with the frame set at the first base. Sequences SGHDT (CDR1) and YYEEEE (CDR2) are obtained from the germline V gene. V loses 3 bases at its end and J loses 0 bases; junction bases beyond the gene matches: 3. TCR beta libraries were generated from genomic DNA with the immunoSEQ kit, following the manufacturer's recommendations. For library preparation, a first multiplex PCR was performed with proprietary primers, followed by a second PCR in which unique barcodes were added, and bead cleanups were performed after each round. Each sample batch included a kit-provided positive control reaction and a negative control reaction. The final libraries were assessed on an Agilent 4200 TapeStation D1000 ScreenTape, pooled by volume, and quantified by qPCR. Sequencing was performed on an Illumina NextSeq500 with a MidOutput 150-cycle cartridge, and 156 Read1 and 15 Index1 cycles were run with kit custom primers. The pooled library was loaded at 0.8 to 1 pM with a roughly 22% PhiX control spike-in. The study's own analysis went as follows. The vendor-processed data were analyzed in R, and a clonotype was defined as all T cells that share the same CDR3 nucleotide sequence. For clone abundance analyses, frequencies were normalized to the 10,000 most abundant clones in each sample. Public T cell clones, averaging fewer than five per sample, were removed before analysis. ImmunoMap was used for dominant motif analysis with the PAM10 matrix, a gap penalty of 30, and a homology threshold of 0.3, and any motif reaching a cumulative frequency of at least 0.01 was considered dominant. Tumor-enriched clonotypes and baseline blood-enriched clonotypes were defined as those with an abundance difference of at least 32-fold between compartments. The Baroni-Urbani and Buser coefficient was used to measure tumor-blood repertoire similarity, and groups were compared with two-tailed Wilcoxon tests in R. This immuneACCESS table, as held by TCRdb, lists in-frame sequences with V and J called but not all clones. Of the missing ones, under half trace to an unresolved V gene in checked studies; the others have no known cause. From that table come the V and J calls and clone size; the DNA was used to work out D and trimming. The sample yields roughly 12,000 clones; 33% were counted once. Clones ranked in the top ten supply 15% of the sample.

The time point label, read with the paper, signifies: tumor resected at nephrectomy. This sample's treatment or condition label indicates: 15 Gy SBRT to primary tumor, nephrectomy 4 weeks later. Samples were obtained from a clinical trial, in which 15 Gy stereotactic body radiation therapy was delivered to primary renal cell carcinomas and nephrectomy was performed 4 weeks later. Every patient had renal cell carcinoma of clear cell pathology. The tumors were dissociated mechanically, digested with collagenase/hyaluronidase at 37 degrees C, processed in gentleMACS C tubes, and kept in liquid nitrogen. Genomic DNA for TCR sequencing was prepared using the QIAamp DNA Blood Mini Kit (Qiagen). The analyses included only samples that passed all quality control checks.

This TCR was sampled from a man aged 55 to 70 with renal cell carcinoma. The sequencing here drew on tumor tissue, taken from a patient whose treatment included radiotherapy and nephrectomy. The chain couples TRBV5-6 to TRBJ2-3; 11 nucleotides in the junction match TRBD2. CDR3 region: CASSSWTSGSTDTQYF. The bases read TGTGCCAGCAGCTCCTGGACTAGCGGGAGCACAGATACGCAGTATTTT.